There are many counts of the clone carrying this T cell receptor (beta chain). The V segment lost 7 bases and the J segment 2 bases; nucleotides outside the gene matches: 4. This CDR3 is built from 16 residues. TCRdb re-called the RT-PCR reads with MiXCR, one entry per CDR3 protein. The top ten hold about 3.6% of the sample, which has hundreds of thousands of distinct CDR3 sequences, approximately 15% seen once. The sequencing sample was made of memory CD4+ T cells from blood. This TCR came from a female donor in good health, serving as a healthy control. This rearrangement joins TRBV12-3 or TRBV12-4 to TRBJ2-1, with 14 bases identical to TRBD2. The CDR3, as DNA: TGTGCCAGCACCGCGACTAGCGGGAGGGCCTACAATGAGCAGTTCTTC. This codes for CASTATSGRAYNEQFF.